Presented here are 26 T cell receptor beta chains from one specimen sequenced in a study of blood T cell repertoires in COVID-19. Method: immunoSEQ multiplex PCR; TCRdb's copy keeps in-frame clones and lacks some. The table shows under 350,000 clones, with around nine tenths occurring only once. Sequenced sample: peripheral blood. The receptors originated from a man aged 35 to 55 with acute or convalescent COVID-19.

The V call is TRBV7-8, the J call TRBJ2-1; 8 positions agree with TRBD2. Germline V gene data show CDR1 as SGHVS and CDR2 as FQNEAQ. CDR3 length: 15 residues. With 7 bases clipped from V and 0 bases from J, the junction kept 5 bases outside the gene matches. The CDR3 DNA reads as TGTGCCAGCACCTTGCGGGGGGCCTCCTACAATGAGCAGTTCTTC. It codes for CASTLRGASYNEQFF.

The rearrangement links TRBV12-3 or TRBV12-4 to TRBJ1-1, with D possibly being TRBD1 (6 bases). This CDR3 is 13 amino acids long. With 6 bases removed from V and 3 bases from J, the gap between germline ends came to 11 bases. Written as DNA, the CDR3 is TGTGCCAGCAGCCGGACAGTCTACACTGAAGCTTTCTTT. Encoded protein: CASSRTVYTEAFF.

The genes are TRBV10-3 and TRBJ1-5, with TRBD1 as a possible D gene (5 bases). Germline V gene sequence: CDR1 ENHRY, CDR2 SYGVKD. This CDR3 spans 13 amino acids. Trimming left V 6 bases short and J 5 bases short, with 11 bases between. CDR3 amino acids: CAIRGGIDQPQHF. As DNA, the CDR3 is TGTGCCATCAGGGGGGGGATCGATCAGCCCCAGCATTTT.

The chain couples TRBV20-1 to TRBJ1-4; no reliable D call. Germline assignment: CDR1 DFQATT and CDR2 SNEGSKA (reference sequence). The CDR3 spans 10 residues. V gave up 2 bases and J gave up 8 bases, with 3 bases separating them. The CDR3 DNA reads as TGCAGTGCTAGAAGCGAAAAACTGTTTTTT. The encoded protein is CSARSEKLFF.

The chain couples TRBV19 to TRBJ2-1; 12 bases align to TRBD2. Unmatched junction bases numbered 7, after V lost 6 bases and J lost 7 bases. The CDR3 is 15 amino acids. In germline, CDR1 is LNHDA, CDR2 SQIVND (reference sequence). The CDR3 coding sequence is TGTGCCAGTAGGATACTAGCGGGGGGAAGGAATGAGCAGTTCTTC. Protein sequence: CASRILAGGRNEQFF.

The chain links TRBV5-5 to TRBJ2-2, with a tentative D call TRBD1 (6 bases). CDR3 length: 16 amino acids. Germline V lookup: CDR1 SGHKS, CDR2 YYEKEE (reference sequence). The V and J ends lost 1 base and 3 bases respectively, with 13 bases between them. The CDR3, as DNA: TGTGCCAGCAGCTTGTCAGGGGACCACTACACCGGGGAGCTGTTTTTT. It yields the protein CASSLSGDHYTGELFF.

V gene TRBV10-3 combines with J gene TRBJ2-7; 10 bases line up with TRBD1. CDR1 is ENHRY and CDR2 is SYGVKD in the germline V gene. J gave up 7 bases and V 3 bases, and 9 bases lay outside the gene matches. This CDR3 comprises 15 residues. The CDR3 DNA reads TGTGCCATCAGTGATAGATCCGGGACAGGGGAAGAGCAGTACTTC. It yields the protein CAISDRSGTGEEQYF.

The J gene is TRBJ1-6, the V gene TRBV5-1; the D is unclear. Germline loops: CDR1 SGHRS, CDR2 YFSETQ. The CDR3 is 15 amino acids. The germline V and J ends were trimmed by 1 base and 0 bases, with 5 bases remaining between them. CDR3 DNA sequence: TGCGCCAGCAGCTTGATGAGCTCCTATAATTCACCCCTCCACTTT. This codes for CASSLMSSYNSPLHF. The whole variable domain, filled in from reference TRBV5-1 and TRBJ1-6, reads KAGVTQTPRYLIKTRGQQVTLSCSPISGHRSVSWYQQTPGQGLQFLFEYFSETQRNKGNFPGRFSGRQFSNSRSEMNVSTLELGDSALYLCASSLMSSYNSPLHFGNGTRLTVT.

The genes are TRBV3-1 (or the pseudogene TRBV3-2) and TRBJ2-2, with D unresolved. The germline V gene encodes CDR1 LGHDT and CDR2 YNNKEL (reference sequence). V dropped 4 bases and J dropped 8 bases, with 17 bases sitting between them. The CDR3 contains 15 residues. CDR3 in amino acids: CASSRIRPGSGELFF. The CDR3 DNA reads TGTGCCAGCAGCCGAATTCGACCGGGTTCGGGGGAGCTGTTTTTT.

The V and J genes are TRBV19 and TRBJ1-1; D might be TRBD1 (6 bases). V was trimmed by 8 bases and J by 4 bases, leaving 17 bases between them. The CDR3 consists of 14 residues. Germline CDR1 is LNHDA and CDR2 is SQIVND (reference sequence). The chain's CDR3 is CASGWGGPITEAFF. The CDR3 bases are TGTGCCAGTGGGTGGGGGGGGCCGATCACTGAAGCTTTCTTT.

The chain has TRBV7-8 and TRBJ2-1; 7 positions agree with TRBD1. Trimming removed 6 bases from V and 8 bases from J; junction bases left unmatched: 10. The CDR3 extends over 14 amino acids. The germline V gene has CDR1 SGHVS and CDR2 FQNEAQ. CDR3 protein: CASSNRGQEDEQFF. The CDR3 DNA sequence: TGTGCCAGCAGTAATAGGGGGCAGGAGGATGAGCAGTTCTTC.

This clone showed up just a few times. The rearrangement joins TRBV6-5 to TRBJ2-3, with TRBD1 as a possible D gene (5 bases). The V end was cut by 8 bases, the J end by 3 bases, with 12 bases between. This CDR3 is 13 amino acids long. The germline gives CDR1 MNHEY, CDR2 SVGAGI. The CDR3 loop reads CASRKQGTDTQYF. The CDR3 bases are TGTGCCAGCCGCAAGCAGGGAACAGATACGCAGTATTTT.

The J gene is TRBJ2-2, the V gene TRBV19; D possibly corresponds to TRBD1 (6 bases). Germline V gene sequence: CDR1 LNHDA, CDR2 SQIVND (reference sequence). The CDR3 runs to 14 residues. V was shortened by 7 bases and J by 3 bases, with 12 bases between the two germline ends. The CDR3 DNA sequence: TGTGCCAGTAACCGGGACACCTACACCGGGGAGCTGTTTTTT. This translates into CASNRDTYTGELFF.

The chain uses TRBV29-1 and TRBJ2-7, with a weak D call TRBD1 (5 bases). The CDR3 extends over 14 amino acids. V gave up 0 bases and J gave up 4 bases, with 13 bases separating them. Looked up from germline, CDR1 is SQVTM and CDR2 is ANQGSEA. CDR3 protein: CSVEEGRDSYEQYF. CDR3 DNA sequence: TGCAGCGTTGAAGAGGGCAGGGATTCGTACGAGCAGTACTTC.

This chain connects TRBV5-1 to TRBJ1-5; D gene ambiguous. V shed 0 bases and J shed 5 bases, with 9 bases lying between them. The CDR3 totals 14 residues. Germline V gene lookup returns CDR1 SGHRS and CDR2 YFSETQ. The DNA of the CDR3 is TGCGCCAGCAGCTTGGACGGTTACTATCAGCCCCAGCATTTT. Its protein is CASSLDGYYQPQHF. Full variable domain (outside the CDR3, taken from reference TRBV5-1 and TRBJ1-5): KAGVTQTPRYLIKTRGQQVTLSCSPISGHRSVSWYQQTPGQGLQFLFEYFSETQRNKGNFPGRFSGRQFSNSRSEMNVSTLELGDSALYLCASSLDGYYQPQHFGDGTRLSIL.

V is TRBV5-4 and J is TRBJ1-1, with 8 bases matching TRBD1. CDR1 is SGHNT, CDR2 YYREEE, per germline (reference sequence). This CDR3 region has 14 residues. V gave up 2 bases and J gave up 4 bases; unmatched junction bases: 4. The chain's CDR3 is CASSLLTGGTEAFF. The CDR3 DNA is TGTGCCAGCAGCTTACTCACAGGGGGCACTGAAGCTTTCTTT. The full variable domain, with the rest looked up from reference TRBV5-4 and TRBJ1-1, is ETGVTQSPTHLIKTRGQQVTLRCSSQSGHNTVSWYQQALGQGPQFIFQYYREEENGRGNFPPRFSGLQFPNYSSELNVNALELDDSALYLCASSLLTGGTEAFFGQGTRLTVV.

In its sample, this clone was seen once. This sequence joins TRBV29-1 and TRBJ2-2; the D gene is possibly TRBD1 (5 bases). The ends were cut back, 3 bases at V and 5 bases at J, with 10 bases in the middle. This CDR3 contains 13 residues. The germline CDR1 and CDR2 sequences are SQVTM and ANQGSEA. CDR3 sequence reads: CSVDRSGTGELFF. The CDR3 coding sequence is TGCAGCGTTGACAGGTCAGGGACCGGGGAGCTGTTTTTT.

This clone was seen only once. CDR3 sequence reads: CASSFNRQAHGYTF. For the CDR3, the DNA is TGTGCCAGCAGCTTCAATCGACAGGCCCATGGCTACACCTTC. This chain uses TRBV5-4 with TRBJ1-2; tentative D call: TRBD1 (6 bases). The CDR3 is 14 amino acids. CDR1 and CDR2 (germline): SGHNT, YYREEE (reference sequence). The V gene lost 2 bases and the J gene lost 6 bases, with 14 bases spanning the gap.

This sequence joins TRBV5-1 and TRBJ2-1; D call uncertain. The CDR3 totals 15 residues. The germline V gene has CDR1 SGHRS and CDR2 YFSETQ. V lost 0 bases to trimming and J lost 3 bases, with 10 bases between them. The CDR3 spells CASSLAGTDYNEQFF. The CDR3 nucleotides read TGCGCCAGCAGCTTGGCCGGCACAGACTACAATGAGCAGTTCTTC.

The chain uses TRBV7-2 and TRBJ2-7, with TRBD2 matching over 11 bases. Germline-derived CDR1 and CDR2 are SGHTA and FQGNSA. The CDR3 covers 14 residues. J lost 7 bases, V lost 1 base, and 3 bases had no gene match. CDR3 nucleotides: TGTGCCAGCAGCTTAGTAGCGGGGGGGCGTGAGCAGTACTTC. Translation: CASSLVAGGREQYF. Full variable domain (missing parts from reference TRBV7-2 and TRBJ2-7): GAGVSQSPSNKVTEKGKDVELRCDPISGHTALYWYRQSLGQGLEFLIYFQGNSAPDKSGLPSDRFSAERTGGSVSTLTIQRTQQEDSAVYLCASSLVAGGREQYFGPGTRLTVT.

The chain uses TRBV23-1 and TRBJ1-1, with D maybe TRBD1 (6 bases). TRBV23-1 is treated as an ORF (open reading frame) with a function not yet certain. The germline V and J ends were trimmed by 6 bases and 3 bases, with 11 bases remaining between them. The CDR3 loop spans 13 amino acids. CDR3 bases: TGCGCCAGCAGACAGGGTGGAGACACTGAAGCTTTCTTT. Translated, it gives CASRQGGDTEAFF.

The genes are TRBV11-2 and TRBJ1-2, with D possibly matching TRBD1 (5 bases). Trimming removed 3 bases at V and 3 bases at J, with 11 bases between. The CDR3 loop spans 14 amino acids. Per germline, CDR1 SGHAT and CDR2 FQNNGV. DNA of the CDR3: TGTGCCAGCAGCTTGGGGACTGGGGACTATGGCTACACCTTC. Encoded protein: CASSLGTGDYGYTF.

This rearrangement joins TRBV15 to TRBJ1-1; D unresolved. The length of the CDR3 is 13 residues. V lost 5 bases and J 5 bases, leaving 12 bases between the germline ends. CDR1 is LNHNV, CDR2 YYDKDF, per germline (reference sequence). The CDR3 protein is CATSSPGRTEAFF. The CDR3 DNA reads as TGTGCCACCAGCTCCCCAGGTCGGACTGAAGCTTTCTTT.

For the CDR3, the DNA is TGTGCCAGCAGCTCCTTCCAGGGGGCTTATTCCTACGAGCAGTACTTC. Protein: CASSSFQGAYSYEQYF. V usage is TRBV5-8 and J usage is TRBJ2-7; 8 positions agree with TRBD1. The V and J ends lost 3 bases and 1 base, in that order; junction bases with no gene match: 9. CDR1 is SGHTS, CDR2 YDEGEE, per germline. The CDR3 loop spans 16 amino acids.

The chain has TRBV5-1 and TRBJ2-2; D unresolved. The V and J ends lost 0 bases and 5 bases respectively, with 17 bases between them. CDR1 and CDR2 (germline): SGHRS, YFSETQ. CDR3 length: 17 residues. CDR3 bases: TGCGCCAGCAGCTTGGCCTCTGGCCTCCTTCTGACCGGGGAGCTGTTTTTT. This codes for CASSLASGLLLTGELFF.

The V and J genes are TRBV15 and TRBJ1-2, with a weak D call TRBD1 (5 bases). The CDR3 has 14 amino acids. Germline V gene sequence: CDR1 LNHNV, CDR2 YYDKDF (reference sequence). Between the trimmed V and J ends, which lost 0 bases and 7 bases, there was a span of 12 bases. CDR3 loop: CATSRDLQGPGYTF. CDR3 coding DNA: TGTGCCACCAGCAGAGATTTGCAGGGTCCTGGCTACACCTTC.